In this sample, the clone carrying this TCR beta chain turned up once. The antigen is unknown. Sequencing used immunoSEQ multiplex PCR; TCRdb keeps in-frame clones, though not all of them. In the table there are about 120,000 clones, 87% of which are singletons. The entry originates in a study of T cell responses to AZD1222 COVID-19 vaccine. V shed 4 bases and J shed 2 bases, with 9 bases lying between them. There are 13 residues in the CDR3. Germline CDR1 MNHEY, CDR2 SVGEGT. Findings and caveats of the study: Spike-specific TCR breadth and depth both grew after two AZD1222 doses. Nearly half of the spike-specific TCRs reportedly recognize variant regions that carry no mutations.

The clonotype originates from an adult in good health. The chain uses TRBV6-2 or TRBV6-3 and TRBJ2-7, with D tentatively TRBD1 (6 bases). The sequenced sample was peripheral blood, obtained on day 0 of AZD1222 vaccination. The CDR3: CASSWGRTYEQYF. The DNA of the CDR3 is TGTGCCAGCAGTTGGGGGCGGACCTACGAGCAGTACTTC.